This T cell receptor (beta chain) was recovered during a study of CD8 T cells in Susac syndrome. RNA amounts of about 0.5 to 1 ug underwent reverse transcription with random hexamers. Across 54 Vbeta and 13 Jbeta, immunoSEQ multiplex PCR amplified TCR beta CDR3. TCRdb re-called the immunoSEQ multiplex PCR reads through MiXCR, storing one row per CDR3 protein. The sample holds roughly 120,000 distinct CDR3 sequences; around 92% are singletons and the top ten take 0.093%. Whole-study findings and limits: Acknowledgment was made by the study that its TCR sequencing and HLA analysis involved a relatively small number of individuals.

Negative isolation was used for CD8+ and CD4+ T cells, and FACS enrichment was applied to TEMRA cells. Trimming at V came to 4 bases and at J to 0 bases, leaving 7 bases not matched to a gene. CDR3 length: 16 residues. Germline V gene lookup returns CDR1 SGHNT and CDR2 YYREEE (reference sequence). A note on this clonotype: Its antigen is as yet unknown.

The chain employs TRBV5-4 and TRBJ2-1; TRBD1 matches at 7 bases. The clonotype originates from a human donor with multiple sclerosis. The sequenced sample consisted of CD4+ T cells from PBMCs. In nucleotides, the CDR3 is TGTGCCAGCAGCACAGGGACAGCCAGCTCCTACAATGAGCAGTTCTTC. It specifies CASSTGTASSYNEQFF.